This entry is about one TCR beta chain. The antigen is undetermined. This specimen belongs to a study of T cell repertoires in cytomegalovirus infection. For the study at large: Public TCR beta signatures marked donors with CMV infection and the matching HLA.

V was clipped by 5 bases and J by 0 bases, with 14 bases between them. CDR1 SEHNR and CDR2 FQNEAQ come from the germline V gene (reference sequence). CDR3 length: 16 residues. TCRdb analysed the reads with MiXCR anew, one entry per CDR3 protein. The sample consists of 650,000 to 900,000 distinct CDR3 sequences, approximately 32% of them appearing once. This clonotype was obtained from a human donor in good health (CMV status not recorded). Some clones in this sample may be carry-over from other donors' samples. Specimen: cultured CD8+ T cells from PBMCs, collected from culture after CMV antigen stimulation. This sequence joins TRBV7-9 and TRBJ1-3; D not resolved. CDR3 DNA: TGTGCCAGCAGCGTAGGCGGACCTTTCTCTGGAAACACCATATATTTT. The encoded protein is CASSVGGPFSGNTIYF.